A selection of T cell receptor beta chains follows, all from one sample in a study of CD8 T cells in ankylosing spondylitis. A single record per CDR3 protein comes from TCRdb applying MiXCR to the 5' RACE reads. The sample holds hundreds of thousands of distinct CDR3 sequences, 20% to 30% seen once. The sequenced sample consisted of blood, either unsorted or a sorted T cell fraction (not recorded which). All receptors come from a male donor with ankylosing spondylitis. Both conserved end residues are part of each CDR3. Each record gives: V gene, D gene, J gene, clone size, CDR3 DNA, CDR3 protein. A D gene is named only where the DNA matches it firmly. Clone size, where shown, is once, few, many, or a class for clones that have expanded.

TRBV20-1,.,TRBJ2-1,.,TGCAGTGCCTCGCCTTACCTGAGCTCCTACAATGAGCAGTTCTTC,CSASPYLSSYNEQFF
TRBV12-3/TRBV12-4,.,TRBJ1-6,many,TGTGCCAGCAGTTTGCGACAGCGTTCCGATTCACCCCTCCACTTT,CASSLRQRSDSPLHF
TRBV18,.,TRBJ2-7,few,TGTGCCAGCTCACCGGCCCTCTACGAGCAGTACTTC,CASSPALYEQYF
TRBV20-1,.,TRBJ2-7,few,TGCAGTGCTAGAGGGGCCTCCGAGCAGTACTTC,CSARGASEQYF
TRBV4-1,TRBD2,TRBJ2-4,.,TGCGCCAGCAGCCAAGATGGACTAGCGGGGCTAAAAAACATTCAGTACTTC,CASSQDGLAGLKNIQYF
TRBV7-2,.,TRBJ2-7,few,TGTGCCAGCAGTAGAACGGGCGACTACGAGCAGTACTTC,CASSRTGDYEQYF
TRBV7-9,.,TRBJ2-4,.,TGTGCCAGCAGCGTAGCCAAAAACATTCAGTACTTC,CASSVAKNIQYF
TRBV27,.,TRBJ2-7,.,TGTGCCAGCAGTTTATTGGTGGGGAGCTACGAGCAGTACTTC,CASSLLVGSYEQYF
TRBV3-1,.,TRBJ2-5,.,TGTGCCAGCAGCCTAACTAGACTAGGTCGGCAAGAGACCCAGTACTTC,CASSLTRLGRQETQYF
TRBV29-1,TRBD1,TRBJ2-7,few,TGCAGCGCCGGGACAGGGTTCGAGCAGTACTTC,CSAGTGFEQYF
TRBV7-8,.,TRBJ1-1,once,TGTGCCAGCAGCCCCCATAGAGGGGGTGGGGTGGCTTTCTTT,CASSPHRGGGVAFF
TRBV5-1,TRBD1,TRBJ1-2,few,TGCGCCAGCAGCTTGCGGACAGGGGATTTCTATGGCTACACCTTC,CASSLRTGDFYGYTF
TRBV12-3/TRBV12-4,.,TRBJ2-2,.,TGTGCCAGCAGTCAGGGACTGGCGGCCGGGGAGCTGTTTTTT,CASSQGLAAGELFF
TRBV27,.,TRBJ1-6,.,TGTGCCAGCAGTTTAATTTCGGGGAGTAATTCACCCCTCCACTTT,CASSLISGSNSPLHF
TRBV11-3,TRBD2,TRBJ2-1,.,TGTGCCAGCAGCGCGTCGACGGCGGGAGCTCGGGAGCAGTTCTTC,CASSASTAGAREQFF
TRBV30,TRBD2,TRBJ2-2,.,TGTGCCTGGAGTCTCCTAGCGGGGGACACCGGGGAGCTGTTTTTT,CAWSLLAGDTGELFF
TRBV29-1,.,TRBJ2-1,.,TGCAGCGTTGAACGCCTTCTTGAGCAGTTCTTC,CSVERLLEQFF
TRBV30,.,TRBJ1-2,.,TGTGCCTGGAGCCCCCTCCTTAGGGACAACTATGGCTACACCTTC,CAWSPLLRDNYGYTF
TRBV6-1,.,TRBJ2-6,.,TGTGCCAGCGGTCCCCGGGGGTCGGGGGCCAACGTCCTGACTTTC,CASGPRGSGANVLTF
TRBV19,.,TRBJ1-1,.,TGTGCCAGTAGTATGATCGGGGGGGAAGGGACTGAAGCTTTCTTT,CASSMIGGEGTEAFF
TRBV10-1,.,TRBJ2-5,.,TGCGCCAGCAGTGAGTCGGGGCATGGGGAGACCCAGTACTTC,CASSESGHGETQYF
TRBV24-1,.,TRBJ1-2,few,TGTGCCACTTCCGCCTCGCTACAGAATTATGGCTACACCTTC,CATSASLQNYGYTF
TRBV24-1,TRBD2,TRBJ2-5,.,TGTGCCACCAGTGATCCGGGACTAGCGGGGGGACAAGAGACCCAGTACTTC,CATSDPGLAGGQETQYF
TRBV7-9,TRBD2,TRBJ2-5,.,TGTGCCAGCAGCAGAGGACTAGCGGAACAAGAGACCCAGTACTTC,CASSRGLAEQETQYF
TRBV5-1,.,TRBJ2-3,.,TGCGCCAGCACCCAGAATGCAGATACGCAGTATTTT,CASTQNADTQYF
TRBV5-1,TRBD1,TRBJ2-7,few,TGCGCCAGCAGCTCTGACAGGGGGCCATTAGACGAGCAGTACTTC,CASSSDRGPLDEQYF
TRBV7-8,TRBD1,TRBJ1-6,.,TGTGCCAGCAGCCACACAGGGGGCGGTGGTAATTCACCCCTCCACTTT,CASSHTGGGGNSPLHF
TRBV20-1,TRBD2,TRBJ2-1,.,TGCTGTGCTGGAGGCCTTGGACTAGCGGGTCCCTACAATGAGCAGTTCTTC,CCAGGLGLAGPYNEQFF
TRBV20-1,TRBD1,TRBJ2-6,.,TGCAGTGCTAGGGGACAGGCGTCCTCTGGGGCCAACGTCCTGACTTTC,CSARGQASSGANVLTF
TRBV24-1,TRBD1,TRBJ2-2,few,TGTGCCACCAGTGATTTTGGACAGGGCACCGGGGAGCTGTTTTTT,CATSDFGQGTGELFF
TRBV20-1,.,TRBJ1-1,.,TGCAGTGCTAGAGATTGGAGGGCGGGGAACACTGAAGCTTTCTTT,CSARDWRAGNTEAFF
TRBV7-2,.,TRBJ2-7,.,TGTGCCAGCAGCTGGGGGGGGGCTCGTTCGGACGAGCAGTACTTC,CASSWGGARSDEQYF
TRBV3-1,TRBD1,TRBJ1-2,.,TGTGCCAGCAGCCCTACTTGGGACAGGGAGATCTATGGCTACACCTTC,CASSPTWDREIYGYTF
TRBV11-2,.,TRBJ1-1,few,TGTGCCAGCAGCTTAGTCCCGATCACTGAAGCTTTCTTT,CASSLVPITEAFF
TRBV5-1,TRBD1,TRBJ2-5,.,TGCGCCAGCAGCTTGGAGTGGACAGGGCAAGAGACCCAGTACTTC,CASSLEWTGQETQYF
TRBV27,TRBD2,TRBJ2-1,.,TGTGCCAGCAGTTTAAGGGCTAGGGCTAGCGGGAGGCTTTCCCTTGAGCAGTTCTTC,CASSLRARASGRLSLEQFF
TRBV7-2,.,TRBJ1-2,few,TGTGCCAGCAGCTTAGCAGGGTACCTTAGGGGCTACACCTTC,CASSLAGYLRGYTF
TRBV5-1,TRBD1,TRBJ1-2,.,TGCGCCAGCAGGCAGGGACAGAACTATGGCTACACCTTC,CASRQGQNYGYTF
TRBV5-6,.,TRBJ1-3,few,TGTGCCAGCAGTGAAAGGGGGGCCCGAGGTGGAAACACCATATATTTT,CASSERGARGGNTIYF
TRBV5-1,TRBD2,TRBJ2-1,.,TGCGCCAGCAGCGCCACTAGCGGGAGATTAAGCAATGAGCAGTTCTTC,CASSATSGRLSNEQFF
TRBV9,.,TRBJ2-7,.,TGTGCCAGCAGCACAAGTACTAGGGGTGACGAGCAGTACTTC,CASSTSTRGDEQYF
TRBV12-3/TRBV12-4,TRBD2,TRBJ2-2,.,TGTGCCAGCAGTTTTAGTCTGTCTAGCGGGAGTATGGGAATAAGCACCGGGGAGCTGTTTTTT,CASSFSLSSGSMGISTGELFF
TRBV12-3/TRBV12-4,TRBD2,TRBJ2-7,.,TGTGCCAGCAGTGGGGGGACTACCTACTACGAGCAGTACTTC,CASSGGTTYYEQYF